Listed below are T cell receptor beta chains from one sample, sequenced in a study of T-cell reconstitution after alpha-beta-depleted transplantation in children. TCRdb itself ran the PCR reads through MiXCR, one entry per CDR3 protein. The repertoire includes approximately 490,000 distinct CDR3 sequences, roughly a tenth of them detected once, and roughly 2.1% sits in the top ten. Source: PBMCs, taken before TCRalphabeta/CD19-depleted stem cell transplant. The receptors derive from a child under 10 years old with inherited bone marrow failure, due to receive a stem cell transplant. Each CDR3 is given with its conserved first and last residue. Fields, in order: V gene, clone size, J gene, D gene, CDR3 DNA, CDR3 protein. The D gene is left open where the match is weak. Clone size is shown for a subset of rows, as once, few, many or a class of expanded clone.

TRBV10-3	many	TRBJ2-3	NA	TGTGCCATCAGTGAGTCGACGGCGAATACGCAGTATTTT	CAISESTANTQYF
TRBV29-1	many	TRBJ2-7	TRBD2	TGCAGCGCCCTGCGTGGTAGCGGGATGGGCGAGCAGTACTTC	CSALRGSGMGEQYF
TRBV5-1	many	TRBJ2-7	NA	TGCGCCAGCAGCTTGAACGGCGGGGACTCCTCCTACGAGCAGTACTTC	CASSLNGGDSSYEQYF
TRBV3-1	many	TRBJ2-1	NA	TGTGCCAGCAGCCAAGTTCCCACTATAGGGGGGAATGAGCAGTTCTTC	CASSQVPTIGGNEQFF
TRBV5-1	many	TRBJ2-7	NA	TGCGCCAGCAGCCCCCCTCGGTCGGACATCCGATACGAGCAGTACTTC	CASSPPRSDIRYEQYF
TRBV7-9	many	TRBJ2-1	NA	TGTGCCAGCTCCAATGGGGCTTACAATGAGCAGTTCTTC	CASSNGAYNEQFF
TRBV5-1	many	TRBJ2-2	TRBD2	TGCGCCAGCAGCTTAAAAGCGGGAGTTGGTACCGGGGAGCTGTTTTTT	CASSLKAGVGTGELFF
TRBV5-1	many	TRBJ2-1	TRBD2	TGCGCCAGCAGCCCATGGACTAGCGACTACAATGAGCAGTTCTTC	CASSPWTSDYNEQFF
TRBV28	many	TRBJ2-7	TRBD2	TGTGCCAGCAGTCTACGACCGGGACTAGCTTCCTACGAGCAGTACTTC	CASSLRPGLASYEQYF
TRBV4-3	many	TRBJ2-3	NA	TGCGCCAGCAGCCAAGCCTACCCTCGGGGCACAGATACGCAGTATTTT	CASSQAYPRGTDTQYF
TRBV5-1	few	TRBJ2-1	TRBD2	TGCGCCAGCTTCACCGGGACTAGCGTTTACAATGAGCAGTTCTTC	CASFTGTSVYNEQFF
TRBV5-4	few	TRBJ2-2	NA	TGTGCCAGCAGCTTGGGAGGAGGACAGAACACCGGGGAGCTGTTTTTT	CASSLGGGQNTGELFF
TRBV7-2	few	TRBJ1-5	TRBD1	TGTGCCAGCAGCCTGAGGGGGCCATACAATCAGCCCCAGCATTTT	CASSLRGPYNQPQHF
TRBV2	many	TRBJ1-1	NA	TGTGCCAGCAGGTCCGGGACCGACACTGAAGCTTTCTTT	CASRSGTDTEAFF
TRBV28	many	TRBJ2-1	TRBD2	TGTGCCAGCAGGCGCTCTAGCGGGATCTACAATGAGCAGTTCTTC	CASRRSSGIYNEQFF
TRBV11-2	many	TRBJ1-6	NA	TGTGCCAGCAGCCATTCTACAGGGACCGGGGTATATAATTCACCCCTCCACTTT	CASSHSTGTGVYNSPLHF
TRBV7-2	many	TRBJ1-4	TRBD1	TGTGCCAGCAGCTTCATGGGACAGGGGGAAAAACTGTTTTTT	CASSFMGQGEKLFF
TRBV27	many	TRBJ2-5	TRBD2	TGTGCCAGCAGTTATTGGGGAGGGCGGATAGAGACCCAGTACTTC	CASSYWGGRIETQYF
TRBV25-1	many	TRBJ2-3	TRBD2	TGTGCCAGCAGTGAATGGCGGGAGCCCTCCACAGATACGCAGTATTTT	CASSEWREPSTDTQYF
TRBV5-1	many	TRBJ2-1	TRBD2	TGCGCCAGCAGCTTGGGGCATAGCGGGAGCTCCTACAATGAGCAGTTCTTC	CASSLGHSGSSYNEQFF
TRBV27	many	TRBJ1-6	TRBD1	TGTGCCAGCAGCCTAGGGACAGGCTATAATTCACCCCTCCACTTT	CASSLGTGYNSPLHF
TRBV7-9	many	TRBJ1-2	NA	TGTGCCAGCTCACCGTATAACTATGGCTACACCTTC	CASSPYNYGYTF
TRBV4-3	many	TRBJ2-2	NA	TGCGCCAGCAGCCGATGGGTCGCGGTAACGAACACCGGGGAGCTGTTTTTT	CASSRWVAVTNTGELFF
TRBV7-9	many	TRBJ2-1	TRBD2	TGTGCCAGCAGCTTCCCTCTAGCGGGAGGGTACAATGAGCAGTTCTTC	CASSFPLAGGYNEQFF
TRBV4-3	many	TRBJ2-2	NA	TGCGCCAGCAGCCTCCTACTGCAGGCGAACACCGGGGAGCTGTTTTTT	CASSLLLQANTGELFF
TRBV18	NA	TRBJ2-3	TRBD1	TGTGCCAGCTCACCGGGACAGGGAACCACAGATACGCAGTATTTT	CASSPGQGTTDTQYF
TRBV4-3	many	TRBJ2-3	NA	TGCGCCAGCAGCCAAGATCAGGTTGCTAGCTCAGATACGCAGTATTTT	CASSQDQVASSDTQYF
TRBV20-1	NA	TRBJ2-1	NA	TGCAGTGCTAGCGTAACGAGTGGGGATGAGCAGTTCTTC	CSASVTSGDEQFF
TRBV29-1	many	TRBJ2-1	NA	TGCAGCGTTGAAGATCTCAGATCCTCCTACAATGAGCAGTTCTTC	CSVEDLRSSYNEQFF
TRBV12-3/TRBV12-4	many	TRBJ2-1	TRBD1	TGTGCCAGCAGCCAGGGACAGTCCAATGAGCAGTTCTTC	CASSQGQSNEQFF
TRBV7-8	many	TRBJ2-1	NA	TGTGCCAGCAGCCCCCGACTCTACAATGAGCAGTTCTTC	CASSPRLYNEQFF
TRBV12-3/TRBV12-4	many	TRBJ1-5	NA	TGTGCCAGCAGTTTCGGTCAGACCAATCAGCCCCAGCATTTT	CASSFGQTNQPQHF
TRBV20-1	NA	TRBJ2-5	NA	TGCAGTGCCCCGGGACTCCTTCAAGAGACCCAGTACTTC	CSAPGLLQETQYF
TRBV7-9	many	TRBJ2-1	TRBD2	TGTGCCAGCAGCCTATCCTACGCCAGCGGGAGTGTAAACAATGAGCAGTTCTTC	CASSLSYASGSVNNEQFF
TRBV20-1	NA	TRBJ2-1	TRBD2	TGCAGTGCTAGAGATGTGGAGGGAGGGCCGTGGAATGAGCAGTTCTTC	CSARDVEGGPWNEQFF
TRBV30	NA	TRBJ2-1	NA	TGTGCCTGGATCAAGGGAATTGGGTCCTACAATGACCAGTTCTTC	CAWIKGIGSYNDQFF
TRBV7-9	NA	TRBJ2-3	NA	TGTGCCAGCAGGCCGGGGATTTTGGATACGCAGTATTTT	CASRPGILDTQYF
TRBV24-1	many	TRBJ2-3	NA	TGTGCCACCAGTGAGTTCCCCCAGGGAGGAGGCACAGATACGCAGTATTTT	CATSEFPQGGGTDTQYF
TRBV7-2	many	TRBJ2-1	NA	TGTGCCAGCAGCCGACCAGGGGATGAGCAGTTCTTC	CASSRPGDEQFF
TRBV4-3	NA	TRBJ2-6	NA	TGCGCCAGCAGCCAAGACGCGAGCTCTGGGGCCAACGTCCTGACTTTC	CASSQDASSGANVLTF